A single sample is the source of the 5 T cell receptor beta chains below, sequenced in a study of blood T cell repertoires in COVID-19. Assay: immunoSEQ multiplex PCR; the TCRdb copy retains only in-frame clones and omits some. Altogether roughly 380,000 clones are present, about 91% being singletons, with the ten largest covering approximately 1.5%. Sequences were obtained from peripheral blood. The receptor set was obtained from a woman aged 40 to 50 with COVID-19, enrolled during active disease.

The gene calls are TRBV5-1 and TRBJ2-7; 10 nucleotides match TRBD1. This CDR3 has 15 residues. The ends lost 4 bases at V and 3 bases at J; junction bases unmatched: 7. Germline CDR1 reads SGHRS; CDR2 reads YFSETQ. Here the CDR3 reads CASSIRTGGVYEQYF. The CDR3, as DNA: TGCGCCAGCAGCATCAGGACAGGGGGTGTCTACGAGCAGTACTTC. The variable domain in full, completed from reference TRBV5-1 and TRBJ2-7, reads KAGVTQTPRYLIKTRGQQVTLSCSPISGHRSVSWYQQTPGQGLQFLFEYFSETQRNKGNFPGRFSGRQFSNSRSEMNVSTLELGDSALYLCASSIRTGGVYEQYFGPGTRLTVT.

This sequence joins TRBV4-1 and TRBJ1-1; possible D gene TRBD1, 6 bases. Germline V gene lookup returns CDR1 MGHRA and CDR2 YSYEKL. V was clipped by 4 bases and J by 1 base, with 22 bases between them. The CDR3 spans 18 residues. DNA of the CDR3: TGCGCCAGCAGCCGGCACGCACAGGGTCTTACAAAGAACACTGAAGCTTTCTTT. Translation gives CASSRHAQGLTKNTEAFF.

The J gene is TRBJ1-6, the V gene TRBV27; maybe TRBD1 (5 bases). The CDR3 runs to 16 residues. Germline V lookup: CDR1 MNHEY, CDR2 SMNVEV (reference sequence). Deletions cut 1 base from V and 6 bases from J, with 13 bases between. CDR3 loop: CASSLWSRGGNSPLHF. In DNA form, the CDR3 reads TGTGCCAGCAGTTTATGGTCCCGGGGGGGTAATTCACCCCTCCACTTT.

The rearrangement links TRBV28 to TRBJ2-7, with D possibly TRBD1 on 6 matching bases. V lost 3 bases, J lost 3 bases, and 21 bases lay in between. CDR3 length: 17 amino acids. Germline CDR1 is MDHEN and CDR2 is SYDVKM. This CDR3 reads CASSLGTGNSVGYEQYF. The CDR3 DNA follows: TGTGCCAGCAGTTTGGGAACAGGGAATTCGGTCGGCTACGAGCAGTACTTC.

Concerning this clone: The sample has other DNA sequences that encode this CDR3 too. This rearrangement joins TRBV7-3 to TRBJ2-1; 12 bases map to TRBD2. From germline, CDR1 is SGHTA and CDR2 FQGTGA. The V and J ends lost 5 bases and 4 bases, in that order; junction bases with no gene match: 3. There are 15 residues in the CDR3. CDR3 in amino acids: CASSPGLAGYNEQFF. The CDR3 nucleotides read TGTGCCAGCAGCCCTGGACTAGCGGGATACAATGAGCAGTTCTTC.